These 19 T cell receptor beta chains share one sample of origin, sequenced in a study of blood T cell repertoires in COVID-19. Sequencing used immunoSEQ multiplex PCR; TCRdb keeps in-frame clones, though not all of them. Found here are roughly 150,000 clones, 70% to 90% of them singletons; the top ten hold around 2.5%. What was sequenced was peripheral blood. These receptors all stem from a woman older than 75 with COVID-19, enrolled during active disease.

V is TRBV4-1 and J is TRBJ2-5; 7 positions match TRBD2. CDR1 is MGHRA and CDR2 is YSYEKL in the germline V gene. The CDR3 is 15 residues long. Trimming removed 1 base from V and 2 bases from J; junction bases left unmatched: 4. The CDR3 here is CASSQVLAAQETQYF. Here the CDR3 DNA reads TGCGCCAGCAGCCAAGTTCTAGCGGCTCAAGAGACCCAGTACTTC.

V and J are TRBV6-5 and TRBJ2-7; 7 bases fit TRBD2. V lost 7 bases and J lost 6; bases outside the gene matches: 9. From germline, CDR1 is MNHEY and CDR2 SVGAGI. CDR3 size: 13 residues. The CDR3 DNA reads TGTGCCAGCACGGGACGGGAGGCAGGCGAGCAGTACTTC. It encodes CASTGREAGEQYF.

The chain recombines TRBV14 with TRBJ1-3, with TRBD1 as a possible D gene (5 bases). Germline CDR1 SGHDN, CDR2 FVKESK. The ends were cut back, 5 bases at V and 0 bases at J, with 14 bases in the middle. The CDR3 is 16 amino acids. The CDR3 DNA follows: TGTGCCAGCAGCTTAAACAGGCTAAGCTCTGGAAACACCATATATTTT. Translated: CASSLNRLSSGNTIYF.

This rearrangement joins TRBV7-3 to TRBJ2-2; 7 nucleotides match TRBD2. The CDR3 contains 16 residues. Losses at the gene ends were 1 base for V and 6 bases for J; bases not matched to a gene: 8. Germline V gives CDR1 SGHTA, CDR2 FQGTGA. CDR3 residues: CASSLIAGEFAGELFF. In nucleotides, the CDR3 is TGTGCCAGCAGCTTAATCGCGGGAGAGTTCGCCGGGGAGCTGTTTTTT. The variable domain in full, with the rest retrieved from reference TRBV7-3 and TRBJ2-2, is GAGVSQTPSNKVTEKGKYVELRCDPISGHTALYWYRQSLGQGPEFLIYFQGTGAADDSGLPNDRFFAVRPEGSVSTLKIQRTERGDSAVYLCASSLIAGEFAGELFFGEGSRLTVL.

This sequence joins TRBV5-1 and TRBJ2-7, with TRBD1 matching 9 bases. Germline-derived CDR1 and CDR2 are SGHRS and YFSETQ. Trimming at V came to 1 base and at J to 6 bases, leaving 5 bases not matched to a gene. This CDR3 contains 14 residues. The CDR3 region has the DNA TGCGCCAGCAGCTTGTCGGGACAGGGTCGCGAGCAGTACTTC. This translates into CASSLSGQGREQYF.

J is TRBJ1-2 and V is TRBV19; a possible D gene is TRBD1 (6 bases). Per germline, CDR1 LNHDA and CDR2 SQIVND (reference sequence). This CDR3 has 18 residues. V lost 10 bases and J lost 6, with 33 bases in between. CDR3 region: CATMVRGGTLHQKDGYTF. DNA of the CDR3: TGTGCCACAATGGTCCGTGGGGGCACGCTTCACCAGAAGGATGGCTACACCTTC.

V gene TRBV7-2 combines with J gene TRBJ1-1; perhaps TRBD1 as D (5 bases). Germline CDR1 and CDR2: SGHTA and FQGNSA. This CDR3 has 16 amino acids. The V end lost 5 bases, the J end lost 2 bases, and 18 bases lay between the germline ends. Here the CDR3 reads CASSLGTRRTNTEAFF. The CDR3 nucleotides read TGTGCCAGCAGCCTAGGGACCCGACGGACAAACACTGAAGCTTTCTTT.

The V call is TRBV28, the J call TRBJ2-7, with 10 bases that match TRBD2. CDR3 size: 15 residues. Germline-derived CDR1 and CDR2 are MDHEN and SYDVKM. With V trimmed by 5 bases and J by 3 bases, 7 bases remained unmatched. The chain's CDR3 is CASSGRAGGGYEQYF. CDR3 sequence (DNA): TGTGCCAGCAGTGGCCGAGCGGGAGGGGGCTACGAGCAGTACTTC.

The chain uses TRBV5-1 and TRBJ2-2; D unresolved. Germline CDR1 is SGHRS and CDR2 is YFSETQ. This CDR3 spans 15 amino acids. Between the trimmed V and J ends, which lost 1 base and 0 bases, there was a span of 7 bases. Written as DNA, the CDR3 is TGCGCCAGCAGCTTGACAGATTCGAACACCGGGGAGCTGTTTTTT. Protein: CASSLTDSNTGELFF.

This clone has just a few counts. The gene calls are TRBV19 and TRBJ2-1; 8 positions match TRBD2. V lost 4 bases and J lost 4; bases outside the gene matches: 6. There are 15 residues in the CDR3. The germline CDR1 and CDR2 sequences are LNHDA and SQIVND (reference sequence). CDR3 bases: TGTGCCAGTAGTACGGGACTAGGGAATTACAATGAGCAGTTCTTC. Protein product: CASSTGLGNYNEQFF.

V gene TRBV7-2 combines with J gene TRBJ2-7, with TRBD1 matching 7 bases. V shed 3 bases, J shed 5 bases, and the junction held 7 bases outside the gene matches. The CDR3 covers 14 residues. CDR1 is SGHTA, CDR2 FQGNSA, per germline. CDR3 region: CASSFRQGSNEQYF. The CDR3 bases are TGTGCCAGCAGCTTCCGACAGGGTTCTAACGAGCAGTACTTC.

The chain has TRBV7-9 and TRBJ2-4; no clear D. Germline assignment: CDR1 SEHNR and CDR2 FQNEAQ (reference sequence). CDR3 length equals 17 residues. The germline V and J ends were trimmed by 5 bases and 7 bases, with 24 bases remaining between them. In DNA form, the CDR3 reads TGTGCCAGCAGCCCTCAGACTCCGACCAGAATCAAGAACATTCAGTACTTC. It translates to CASSPQTPTRIKNIQYF.

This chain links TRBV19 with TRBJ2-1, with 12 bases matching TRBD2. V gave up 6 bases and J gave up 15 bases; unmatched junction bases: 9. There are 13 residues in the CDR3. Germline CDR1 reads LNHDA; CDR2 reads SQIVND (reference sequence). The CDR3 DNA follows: TGTGCCAGTAGCCGGACTAGCGGGAAGCCCCGGTTCTTC. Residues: CASSRTSGKPRFF.

The CDR3 nucleotides read TGTGCCAGCAGCCAAACAGGGGGGACTGAAGCTTTCTTT. This sequence encodes CASSQTGGTEAFF. The J gene is TRBJ1-1, the V gene TRBV7-9, with 8 bases matching TRBD1. J lost 5 bases, V lost 5 bases, and 4 bases had no gene match. CDR1 is SEHNR, CDR2 FQNEAQ, per germline (reference sequence). This CDR3 contains 13 residues. The whole variable domain, remainder taken from reference TRBV7-9 and TRBJ1-1, is DTGVSQNPRHKITKRGQNVTFRCDPISEHNRLYWYRQTLGQGPEFLTYFQNEAQLEKSRLLSDRFSAERPKGSFSTLEIQRTEQGDSAMYLCASSQTGGTEAFFGQGTRLTVV.

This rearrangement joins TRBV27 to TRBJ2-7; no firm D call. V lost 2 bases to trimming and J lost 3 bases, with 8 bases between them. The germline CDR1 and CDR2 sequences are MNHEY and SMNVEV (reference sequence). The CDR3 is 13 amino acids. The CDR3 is CASSLKPYYEQYF. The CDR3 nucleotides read TGTGCCAGCAGTTTAAAGCCCTACTACGAGCAGTACTTC.

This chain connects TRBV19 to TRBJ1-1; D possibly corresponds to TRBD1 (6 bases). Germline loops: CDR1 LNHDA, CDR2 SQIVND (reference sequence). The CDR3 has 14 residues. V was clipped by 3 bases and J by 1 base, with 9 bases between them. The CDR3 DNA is TGTGCCAGTAGTATTCGACAGGCGAACACTGAAGCTTTCTTT. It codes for CASSIRQANTEAFF.

This CDR3 is CASSLDRGSSGRLDTQYF. In DNA form, the CDR3 reads TGTGCCAGCAGCTTAGACCGAGGGTCTAGCGGGAGGCTGGATACGCAGTATTTT. The chain couples TRBV11-2 to TRBJ2-3, with 11 bases that match TRBD2. The CDR3 spans 18 residues. V lost 0 bases to trimming and J lost 6 bases; unmatched junction nucleotides: 11. Germline loops: CDR1 SGHAT, CDR2 FQNNGV.

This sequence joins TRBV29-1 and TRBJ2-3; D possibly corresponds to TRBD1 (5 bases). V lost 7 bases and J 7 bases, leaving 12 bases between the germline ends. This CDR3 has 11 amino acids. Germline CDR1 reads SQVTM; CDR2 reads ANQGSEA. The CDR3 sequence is CSATWGNTQYF. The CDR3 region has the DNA TGCAGCGCGACGTGGGGCAATACGCAGTATTTT.

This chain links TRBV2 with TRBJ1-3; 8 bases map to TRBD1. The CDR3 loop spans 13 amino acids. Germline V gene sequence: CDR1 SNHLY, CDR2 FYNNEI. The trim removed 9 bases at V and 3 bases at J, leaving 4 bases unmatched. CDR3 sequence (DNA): TGTGCCAGTCAGGGGGCTATTGGAAACACCATATATTTT. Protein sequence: CASQGAIGNTIYF.